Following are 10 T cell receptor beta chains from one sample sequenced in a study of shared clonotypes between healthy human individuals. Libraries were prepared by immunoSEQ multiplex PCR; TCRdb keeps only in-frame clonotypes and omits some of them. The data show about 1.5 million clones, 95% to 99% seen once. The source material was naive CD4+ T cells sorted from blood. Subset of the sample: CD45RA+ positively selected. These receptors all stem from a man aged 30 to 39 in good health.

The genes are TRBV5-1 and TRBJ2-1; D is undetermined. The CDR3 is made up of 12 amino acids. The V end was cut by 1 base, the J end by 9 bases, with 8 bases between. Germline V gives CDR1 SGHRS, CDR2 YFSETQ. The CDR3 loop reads CASSLSPREQFF. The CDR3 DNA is TGCGCCAGCAGCTTGTCCCCTCGTGAGCAGTTCTTC. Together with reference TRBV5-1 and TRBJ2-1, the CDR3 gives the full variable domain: KAGVTQTPRYLIKTRGQQVTLSCSPISGHRSVSWYQQTPGQGLQFLFEYFSETQRNKGNFPGRFSGRQFSNSRSEMNVSTLELGDSALYLCASSLSPREQFFGPGTRLTVL.

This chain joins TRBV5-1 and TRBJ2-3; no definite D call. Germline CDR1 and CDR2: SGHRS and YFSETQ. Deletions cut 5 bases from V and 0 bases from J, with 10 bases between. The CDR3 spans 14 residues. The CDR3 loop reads CASRVATSTDTQYF. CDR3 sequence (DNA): TGCGCCAGCAGGGTGGCAACTAGCACAGATACGCAGTATTTT. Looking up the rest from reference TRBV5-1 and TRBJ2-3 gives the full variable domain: KAGVTQTPRYLIKTRGQQVTLSCSPISGHRSVSWYQQTPGQGLQFLFEYFSETQRNKGNFPGRFSGRQFSNSRSEMNVSTLELGDSALYLCASRVATSTDTQYFGPGTRLTVL.

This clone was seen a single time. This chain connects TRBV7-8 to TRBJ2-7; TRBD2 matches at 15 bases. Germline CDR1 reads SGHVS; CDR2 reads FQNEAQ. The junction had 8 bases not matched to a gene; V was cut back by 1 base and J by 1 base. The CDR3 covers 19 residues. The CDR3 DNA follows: TGTGCCAGCAGCTTAGACACAGGACTAGCGGGAGGGAAATCCTACGAGCAGTACTTC. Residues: CASSLDTGLAGGKSYEQYF.

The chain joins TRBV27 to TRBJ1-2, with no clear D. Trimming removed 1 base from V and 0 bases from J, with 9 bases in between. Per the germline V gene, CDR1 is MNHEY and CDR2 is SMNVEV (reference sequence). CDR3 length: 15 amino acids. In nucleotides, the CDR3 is TGTGCCAGCAGTTTATTGCCAGGTACTAACTATGGCTACACCTTC. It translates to CASSLLPGTNYGYTF.

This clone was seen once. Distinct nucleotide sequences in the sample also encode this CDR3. Here the CDR3 DNA reads TGTGCCAGCTCACCAGGGGGACTGAACACTGAAGCTTTCTTT. Residues: CASSPGGLNTEAFF. This sequence joins TRBV18 and TRBJ1-1; maybe TRBD1 (5 bases). The CDR3 runs 14 residues. V was clipped by 2 bases and J by 0 bases, with 7 bases between them. The V gene's germline CDR1 is KGHSH and CDR2 LQKENI.

The CDR3 reads CASSLLAPRASSGNTIYF. Written as DNA, the CDR3 is TGTGCCAGCAGCTTACTAGCCCCCCGGGCGAGCTCTGGAAACACCATATATTTT. The J gene is TRBJ1-3, the V gene TRBV11-2; no reliable D call. Trimming left V 2 bases short and J 0 bases short, with 17 bases between. CDR1 and CDR2 from the germline V gene are SGHAT and FQNNGV. CDR3 length equals 18 residues.

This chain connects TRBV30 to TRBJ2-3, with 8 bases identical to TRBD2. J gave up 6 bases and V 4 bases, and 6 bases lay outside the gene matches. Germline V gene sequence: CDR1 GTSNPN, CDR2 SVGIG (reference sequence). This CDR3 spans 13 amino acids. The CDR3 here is CAWKAGRVDTQYF. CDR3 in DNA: TGTGCCTGGAAGGCCGGGAGGGTTGATACGCAGTATTTT.

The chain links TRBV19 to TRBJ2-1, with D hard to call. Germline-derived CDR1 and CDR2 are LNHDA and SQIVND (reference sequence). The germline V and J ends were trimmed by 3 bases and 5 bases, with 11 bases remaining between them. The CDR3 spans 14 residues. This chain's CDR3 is CASSIGTGDNEQFF. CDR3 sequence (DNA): TGTGCCAGTAGTATTGGTACGGGCGACAATGAGCAGTTCTTC.

The CDR3 DNA reads as TGTGCCAGCAGCCGGACATGGCGAGGTTCCGGGGAGCTGTTTTTT. Translated, it gives CASSRTWRGSGELFF. The genes are TRBV6-5 and TRBJ2-2, with a possible D match to TRBD1 (5 bases). The CDR3 length is 15 residues. Trimming left V 6 bases short and J 6 bases short, with 17 bases between. In germline, CDR1 is MNHEY, CDR2 SVGAGI.

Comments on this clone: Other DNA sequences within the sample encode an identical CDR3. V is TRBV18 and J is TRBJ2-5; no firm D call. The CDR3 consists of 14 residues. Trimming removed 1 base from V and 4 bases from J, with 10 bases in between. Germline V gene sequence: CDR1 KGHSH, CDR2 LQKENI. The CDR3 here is CASSPRVGRETQYF. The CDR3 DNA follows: TGTGCCAGCTCACCACGGGTTGGACGAGAGACCCAGTACTTC.